These T cell receptor beta chains were read from a single sample in a study of human T cells and chemical hapten exposure. TCRdb passed the RACE reads through MiXCR, listing each CDR3 protein once. Here the sample spans approximately 90,000 distinct CDR3 sequences, 8% to 13% being singletons. The source was whole blood, collected in connection with sensitization to the hapten diphenylcyclopropenone (DPC). These receptors all come from a man between 40 and 49 years old with alopecia areata. Some clones in this sample may be carry-over from other donors' samples. The CDR3 runs from the conserved cysteine through the conserved F or W. D genes are given only for firm matches. The size entry is marked missing in some rows and otherwise reads once, few, many or a size class.

clone_size	cdr3_length	d_call	v_call	j_call	cdr3_nt	cdr3_aa
.	16	.	TRBV6-2/TRBV6-3	TRBJ2-1	TGTGCCAGCACTAAAAGACAGGGGGTCAGCGGGGGTGAGCAGTTCTTC	CASTKRQGVSGGEQFF
few	14	.	TRBV20-1	TRBJ2-3	TGCAGTGCAACCCTAGCCGGCACCACAGATACGCAGTATTTT	CSATLAGTTDTQYF
few	12	.	TRBV11-2	TRBJ2-3	TGTGCCAGCAGCTACATAGGAGATACGCAGTATTTT	CASSYIGDTQYF
few	21	.	TRBV21-1	TRBJ2-3	TGTGCCAGCAGCAAAATCGAAAGCGGGCGGGCCAAGCCCCGGGATAATGATACGCAGTATTTT	CASSKIESGRAKPRDNDTQYF
few	16	.	TRBV7-3	TRBJ2-4	TGTGCCAGCAACTTACCGCTAGCTCTAGCCAAAAACATTCAGTACTTC	CASNLPLALAKNIQYF
.	16	TRBD2	TRBV12-3/TRBV12-4	TRBJ2-2	TGTGCCAGCAGTTTGGGACTAGCGGGACGAACCGGGGAGCTGTTTTTT	CASSLGLAGRTGELFF
.	13	.	TRBV14	TRBJ2-3	TGTGCCAGCAGCCGCGGTCGCACAGATACGCAGTATTTT	CASSRGRTDTQYF
many	16	TRBD2	TRBV5-4	TRBJ2-3	TGTGCCAGCAGCCGAGGACTAGCGGGACTCACAGATACGCAGTATTTT	CASSRGLAGLTDTQYF
.	14	TRBD2	TRBV7-2	TRBJ2-5	TGTGCCAGCATCAAAGGGAGGGCCGAACAGACCCAGTACTTC	CASIKGRAEQTQYF
.	15	TRBD2	TRBV2	TRBJ2-5	TGTGCCAGCAGGTTAGCTAGCGGATGGCAAGAGACCCAGTACTTC	CASRLASGWQETQYF
many	14	.	TRBV28	TRBJ2-2	TGTGCCAGCAGTTTAGTAGACTACACCGGGGAGCTGTTTTTT	CASSLVDYTGELFF
.	14	.	TRBV30	TRBJ2-3	TGTGCCTGGAGTCCCGGGCAGGGCACAGATACGCAGTATTTT	CAWSPGQGTDTQYF
few	18	TRBD1	TRBV4-3	TRBJ2-5	TGCGCCAGCAGCCAAGATAATTGGGGCAGGGGGCCGGAGGAGACCCAGTACTTC	CASSQDNWGRGPEETQYF
many	14	.	TRBV6-2/TRBV6-3	TRBJ2-4	TGTGCCAGCAGTTACGAGGTAGCCAAAAACATTCAGTACTTC	CASSYEVAKNIQYF
few	13	.	TRBV29-1	TRBJ1-1	TGCAGCGTTGAAGTCGGGGTGAACACTGAAGCTTTCTTT	CSVEVGVNTEAFF
few	15	.	TRBV27	TRBJ2-1	TGTGCCAGCAGTTTACGGGCAGTACGGGACAATGAGCAGTTCTTC	CASSLRAVRDNEQFF
once	14	.	TRBV29-1	TRBJ2-1	TGCAGCGTTGAATTGGAGAGCTCCTACAATGAGCAGTTCTTC	CSVELESSYNEQFF
.	16	TRBD2	TRBV28	TRBJ2-7	TGTGCCAGCAGTTCCCGGACTAGCGGGGTAACCTACGAGCAGTACTTC	CASSSRTSGVTYEQYF
few	14	TRBD1	TRBV19	TRBJ2-7	TGTGCCAGTAGTACGGGACAGTCCCCCTACGAGCAGTACTTC	CASSTGQSPYEQYF
.	13	.	TRBV12-3/TRBV12-4	TRBJ1-5	TGTGCCAGCAGTGCGCAGGGTGTCCAGCCCCAGCATTTT	CASSAQGVQPQHF
few	14	TRBD2	TRBV10-3	TRBJ2-7	TGTGCCGCCCGAGGTAGCGGGAGCTCCTACGAGCAGTACTTC	CAARGSGSSYEQYF
.	14	TRBD1	TRBV2	TRBJ1-3	TGTGCCAGCAGTGAAGCAGGGGGCGGAAACACCATATATTTT	CASSEAGGGNTIYF
few	17	.	TRBV18	TRBJ2-6	TGTGCCAGCTCACCACAAGCAAGGATCTCTGGGGCCAACGTCCTGACTTTC	CASSPQARISGANVLTF
.	13	.	TRBV6-2/TRBV6-3	TRBJ1-6	TGTGCCAGCAGCCGGACTCTTTATTCACCCCTCCACTTT	CASSRTLYSPLHF
.	18	TRBD1	TRBV6-1	TRBJ2-6	TGTGCCAGCAGTGTGTTAGGGACAGGTGGCTCTGGGGCCAACGTCCTGACTTTC	CASSVLGTGGSGANVLTF
many	15	TRBD1	TRBV28	TRBJ2-7	TGTGCCAGCAGATCCGCCGGGACAGAAAACTACGAGCAGTACTTC	CASRSAGTENYEQYF
.	17	TRBD1	TRBV20-1	TRBJ2-3	TGCAGTGCTAGAGATCGGCCCGGACAGGTCAGCACAGATACGCAGTATTTT	CSARDRPGQVSTDTQYF
.	14	.	TRBV7-2	TRBJ2-3	TGTGCCAGCAGCTTAGTGGGACGCACAGATACGCAGTATTTT	CASSLVGRTDTQYF
.	14	TRBD1	TRBV28	TRBJ2-7	TGTGCCAGCAGTCTCGGACAGGCCGGCTACGAGCAGTACTTC	CASSLGQAGYEQYF
few	17	TRBD1	TRBV5-1	TRBJ2-3	TGCGCCAGCAGCTACAGACAGGGGGTGTCTGGCACAGATACGCAGTATTTT	CASSYRQGVSGTDTQYF
few	14	.	TRBV3-1	TRBJ2-3	TGTGCCAGCAGCCAAGATCCGTACACAGATACGCAGTATTTT	CASSQDPYTDTQYF
few	14	.	TRBV5-4	TRBJ2-7	TGTGCCAGCAGCTTGGCCGCTGATTCCTACGAGCAGTACTTC	CASSLAADSYEQYF
few	13	.	TRBV12-3/TRBV12-4	TRBJ2-1	TGTGCCAGCAGTTTATCCAGGGGCAATGAGCAGTTCTTC	CASSLSRGNEQFF
.	13	TRBD1	TRBV29-1	TRBJ1-2	TGCAGCGTAGCAGGACAGGGCATCTATGGCTACACCTTC	CSVAGQGIYGYTF
many	10	.	TRBV29-1	TRBJ1-2	TGCAGCGTTGAACAGGGAGGAATTCACTTC	CSVEQGGIHF
many	15	.	TRBV7-2	TRBJ2-3	TGTGCCAGCAGCTTAAGGCGGGCACCGACAGATACGCAGTATTTT	CASSLRRAPTDTQYF
.	16	.	TRBV7-2	TRBJ2-5	TGTGCCAGCAGCTTACGGCCATCAGAACGAATAGAGACCCAGTACTTC	CASSLRPSERIETQYF
.	13	TRBD2	TRBV29-1	TRBJ2-3	TGCACCATGCGTAGGGAGGGCCCAGATACGCAGTATTTT	CTMRREGPDTQYF
.	13	.	TRBV24-1	TRBJ2-1	TGTGCCACCAGTGACCCAACCCAAAATGAGCAGTTCTTC	CATSDPTQNEQFF
few	12	.	TRBV29-1	TRBJ2-7	TGCAGCGTTGAGGCGTCCTCCTACGAGCAGTACTTC	CSVEASSYEQYF
many	16	TRBD2	TRBV6-2/TRBV6-3	TRBJ2-3	TGTGCCAGCAGTTACGTTAGCGGGAGGGGAACAGATACGCAGTATTTT	CASSYVSGRGTDTQYF
many	14	.	TRBV4-1	TRBJ2-7	TGCGCCAGCAGCGCGTTGCAAGGGGGGTACGAGCAGTACTTC	CASSALQGGYEQYF
many	20	TRBD2	TRBV6-5	TRBJ2-3	TGTGCCAGCACCATACCGGGACTAGCGGGAGGGCCCCACTCCGCAGATACGCAGTATTTT	CASTIPGLAGGPHSADTQYF
.	18	TRBD2	TRBV14	TRBJ2-3	TGTGCCAGCAGCCAAGATATACCCGGCGGGAGTTGGACAGATACGCAGTATTTT	CASSQDIPGGSWTDTQYF
.	16	.	TRBV4-1	TRBJ1-1	TGCGCCAGCAGCCCGCTCCCGACGGATTTAAACACTGAAGCTTTCTTT	CASSPLPTDLNTEAFF